This entry lists 18 T cell receptor beta chains sequenced from one sample in a study of cytomegalovirus exposure and HLA in healthy donors. The study ran its PCR with 60 Vbeta and 13 Jbeta primers. Repertoires were generated with immunoSEQ multiplex PCR, while TCRdb's copy carries only in-frame clones and drops some. The data contain roughly 130,000 clones, about 74% of them singletons. Sequencing was done on a sample of PBMCs. These receptors all stem from a woman in her 50s in good health and CMV-seropositive.

The rearrangement joins TRBV20-1 to TRBJ1-2, with D possibly matching TRBD1 (5 bases). CDR1 and CDR2 from the germline V gene are DFQATT and SNEGSKA (reference sequence). Trimming took 4 bases from V and 6 from J, leaving 6 bases between them. This CDR3 region has 10 residues. CDR3 nucleotide sequence: TGCAGTGCTATAGGGGATGGCTACACCTTC. It encodes CSAIGDGYTF.

The gene calls are TRBV6-1 and TRBJ2-7; TRBD2 matches 9 bases. CDR1 is MNHNS, CDR2 SASEGT, per germline. With V trimmed by 6 bases and J by 4 bases, 10 bases remained unmatched. The CDR3 is made up of 15 amino acids. CDR3 DNA sequence: TGTGCCAGCAGCGGTCTGGCGGGGGGGCCTTACGAGCAGTACTTC. Encoded protein: CASSGLAGGPYEQYF.

The gene calls are TRBV2 and TRBJ2-1; no clear D gene. The CDR3 has 14 amino acids. Per the germline V gene, CDR1 is SNHLY and CDR2 is FYNNEI. Trimming left V 6 bases short and J 1 base short, with 10 bases between. The CDR3 reads CASSLRASYNEQFF. The CDR3 DNA follows: TGTGCCAGCAGCCTCCGAGCGTCCTACAATGAGCAGTTCTTC.

Remarks on this clone: The identical CDR3 is also encoded by other nucleotide sequences in the sample. This chain links TRBV18 with TRBJ2-3; possible D gene TRBD1, 5 bases. Germline-derived CDR1 and CDR2 are KGHSH and LQKENI. V gave up 3 bases and J gave up 0 bases, with 7 bases separating them. There are 14 residues in the CDR3. CDR3 amino acids: CASSPQGSTDTQYF. For the CDR3, the DNA is TGTGCCAGCTCACCCCAGGGCAGCACAGATACGCAGTATTTT.

V gene TRBV11-2 combines with J gene TRBJ1-3; possibly TRBD1 for D (5 bases). Germline assignment: CDR1 SGHAT and CDR2 FQNNGV. V lost 5 bases and J lost 0, with 8 bases in between. The CDR3 covers 14 residues. CDR3 bases: TGTGCCAGCAGCCGGGGGACCTCTGGAAACACCATATATTTT. Amino acid sequence: CASSRGTSGNTIYF.

J is TRBJ2-2 and V is TRBV5-1, with D hard to call. The ends were cut back, 0 bases at V and 3 bases at J, with 6 bases in the middle. The CDR3 is 14 residues long. In germline, CDR1 is SGHRS, CDR2 YFSETQ. CDR3 sequence reads: CASSLAQYTGELFF. The CDR3 DNA is TGCGCCAGCAGCTTGGCCCAGTACACCGGGGAGCTGTTTTTT. Drawing the rest from reference TRBV5-1 and TRBJ2-2, the complete variable domain is KAGVTQTPRYLIKTRGQQVTLSCSPISGHRSVSWYQQTPGQGLQFLFEYFSETQRNKGNFPGRFSGRQFSNSRSEMNVSTLELGDSALYLCASSLAQYTGELFFGEGSRLTVL.

This clone was picked up a small number of times. This chain joins TRBV6-6 and TRBJ1-4; 10 bases are a match to TRBD1. Germline V gene lookup returns CDR1 MNHNY and CDR2 SVGAGI (reference sequence). The V gene end was trimmed by 2 bases and the J gene end by 7 bases; junction bases not matched to a gene: 4. The CDR3 contains 15 residues. CDR3 region: CASSYDRGRGEKLFF. The CDR3 DNA reads TGTGCCAGCAGTTACGACAGGGGGCGCGGTGAAAAACTGTTTTTT.

V and J are TRBV6-6 and TRBJ2-5; 10 bases are a match to TRBD1. Germline V gene lookup returns CDR1 MNHNY and CDR2 SVGAGI (reference sequence). This CDR3 region has 15 residues. The ends lost 6 bases at V and 5 bases at J; junction bases unmatched: 9. Written as DNA, the CDR3 is TGTGCCAGCAGGAACCGGGACAGGGGAGAGGAGACCCAGTACTTC. It specifies CASRNRDRGEETQYF.

This chain joins TRBV18 and TRBJ2-7; D call uncertain. The CDR3 spans 15 residues. In germline, CDR1 is KGHSH, CDR2 LQKENI. The germline V and J ends were trimmed by 6 bases and 6 bases, with 21 bases remaining between them. The CDR3 region has the DNA TGTGCCAGCTCCAGCGACCTACGGAGATACGGCGAGCAGTACTTC. This gives the protein CASSSDLRRYGEQYF.

This chain uses TRBV15 with TRBJ2-3; 7 bases agree with TRBD2. The trim removed 0 bases at V and 4 bases at J, leaving 4 bases unmatched. Germline V lookup: CDR1 LNHNV, CDR2 YYDKDF (reference sequence). The CDR3 is 15 amino acids. The CDR3 DNA is TGTGCCACCAGCAGAGATTCGGGGGGTCCAGATACGCAGTATTTT. Amino acid sequence: CATSRDSGGPDTQYF.

The J gene is TRBJ2-3, the V gene TRBV7-9; tentatively, D is TRBD2 (6 bases). Germline values: CDR1 SEHNR, CDR2 FQNEAQ (reference sequence). The CDR3 loop spans 12 amino acids. Trimming removed 8 bases from V and 2 bases from J, with 8 bases in between. CDR3 nucleotides: TGTGCCAGCCGCGGGGTCACAGATACGCAGTATTTT. Translation gives CASRGVTDTQYF.

Only a few counts were recorded for this clone. V is TRBV9 and J is TRBJ2-1; 8 nucleotides line up with TRBD2. CDR1 is SGDLS and CDR2 is YYNGEE in the germline V gene. The CDR3 length is 15 residues. The V segment lost 2 bases and the J segment 3 bases; nucleotides outside the gene matches: 4. The CDR3 DNA sequence: TGTGCCAGCAGCGTTACGGGGGGGATCTACAATGAGCAGTTCTTC. Its translation is CASSVTGGIYNEQFF. The whole variable domain, filled in from reference TRBV9 and TRBJ2-1, reads DSGVTQTPKHLITATGQRVTLRCSPRSGDLSVYWYQQSLDQGLQFLIQYYNGEERAKGNILERFSAQQFPDLHSELNLSSLELGDSALYFCASSVTGGIYNEQFFGPGTRLTVL.

V usage is TRBV25-1 and J usage is TRBJ2-1, with 7 bases that match TRBD1. CDR3 length: 15 residues. Trimming removed 0 bases from V and 8 bases from J; junction bases left unmatched: 7. Per the germline V gene, CDR1 is MGHDK and CDR2 is SYGVNS. The CDR3 region has the DNA TGTGCCAGCAGTGAATACCATAAGGGGGCCGATGAGCAGTTCTTC. Translating it yields CASSEYHKGADEQFF.

The chain employs TRBV9 and TRBJ1-4; D may be TRBD1 (6 bases). V was cut by 3 bases and J by 8 bases, with 14 bases left in between. The CDR3 length is 14 residues. Germline CDR1 and CDR2: SGDLS and YYNGEE. CDR3 nucleotides: TGTGCCAGCAGCGGTGGGGGCCTAAGGGAAAAACTGTTTTTT. This encodes CASSGGGLREKLFF.

The gene calls are TRBV6-5 and TRBJ2-1; D possibly corresponds to TRBD2 (8 bases). The CDR3 contains 15 residues. The germline V and J ends were trimmed by 2 bases and 7 bases, with 15 bases remaining between them. Germline V lookup: CDR1 MNHEY, CDR2 SVGAGI. CDR3 region: CASSYREGALNEQFF. CDR3 coding DNA: TGTGCCAGCAGTTACCGGGAGGGGGCGTTAAATGAGCAGTTCTTC.

The rearrangement uses TRBV4-1 and TRBJ1-6; unclear D gene. Trimming removed 1 base from V and 10 bases from J, with 17 bases in between. The length of the CDR3 is 16 residues. From germline, CDR1 is MGHRA and CDR2 YSYEKL. The CDR3 coding sequence is TGCGCCAGCAGCCAAGCGTACACTTCTGGGCAATCACCCCTCCACTTT. Its protein product is CASSQAYTSGQSPLHF.

This chain links TRBV7-9 with TRBJ2-7; 8 bases fit TRBD2. The CDR3 sequence is 14 residues long. With V trimmed by 1 base and J by 2 bases, 1 base remained unmatched. The germline V gene encodes CDR1 SEHNR and CDR2 FQNEAQ (reference sequence). CDR3 sequence: CASSLERGTYEQYF. The CDR3 coding sequence is TGTGCCAGCAGCTTAGAGCGGGGGACCTACGAGCAGTACTTC.

This clone was picked up one time. The rearrangement uses TRBV27 and TRBJ2-5; TRBD2 might be the D (5 bases). The V and J ends lost 6 bases and 4 bases respectively, with 12 bases between them. The CDR3 has 13 amino acids. Per the germline V gene, CDR1 is MNHEY and CDR2 is SMNVEV (reference sequence). The CDR3 spells CASSPTRGETQYF. DNA for the CDR3: TGTGCCAGCAGCCCGACTCGGGGAGAGACCCAGTACTTC.